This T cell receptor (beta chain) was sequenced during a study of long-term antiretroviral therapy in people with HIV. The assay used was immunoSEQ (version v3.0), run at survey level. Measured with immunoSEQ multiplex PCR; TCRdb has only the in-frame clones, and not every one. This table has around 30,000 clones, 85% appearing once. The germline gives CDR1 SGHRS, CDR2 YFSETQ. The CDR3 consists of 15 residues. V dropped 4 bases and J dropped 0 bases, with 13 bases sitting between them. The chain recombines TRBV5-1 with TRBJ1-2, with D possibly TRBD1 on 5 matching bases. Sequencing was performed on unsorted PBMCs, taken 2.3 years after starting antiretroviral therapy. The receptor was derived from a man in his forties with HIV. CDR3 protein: CASSLRTSSNYGYTF. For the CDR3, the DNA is TGCGCCAGCAGCCTTAGGACAAGTTCTAACTATGGCTACACCTTC.